The 14 T cell receptor beta chains listed next were all sequenced from one sample in a study of T cell responses to AZD1222 COVID-19 vaccine. The protocol was immunoSEQ multiplex PCR, while the TCRdb copy is restricted to in-frame clones and leaves out a portion. The sample has approximately 20,000 clones; roughly 80% are singletons. The sequencing here drew on peripheral blood, taken on day 0 of AZD1222 vaccination. The receptors shown here come from an adult in good health.

This clone was seen a few times. In DNA, the CDR3 is TGTGCCAGCAGCTTATCACGGGTGAGCTCCTACAATGAGCAGTTCTTC. It specifies CASSLSRVSSYNEQFF. The gene calls are TRBV11-2 and TRBJ2-1; no clear D gene. Trimming left V 2 bases short and J 0 bases short, with 11 bases between. Germline V gene lookup returns CDR1 SGHAT and CDR2 FQNNGV. This CDR3 has 16 amino acids.

The chain recombines TRBV12-3 or TRBV12-4 with TRBJ2-1; D unclear. CDR3 length equals 11 residues. With 6 bases removed from V and 9 bases from J, the gap between germline ends came to 9 bases. CDR3 protein: CASSRIGEQFF. The CDR3 bases are TGTGCCAGCAGCCGAATCGGTGAGCAGTTCTTC.

This clone was observed once. The rearrangement joins TRBV6-5 to TRBJ2-4; D ambiguous. The CDR3 has 15 residues. The germline V gene has CDR1 MNHEY and CDR2 SVGAGI. V was cut by 0 bases and J by 0 bases, with 6 bases left in between. In nucleotides, the CDR3 is TGTGCCAGCAGTTACTCAGGCCTAGCCAAAAACATTCAGTACTTC. This gives the protein CASSYSGLAKNIQYF.

The rearrangement uses TRBV5-5 and TRBJ2-6; a weak D match, TRBD2 (5 bases). CDR3 length: 18 residues. Trimming took 4 bases from V and 0 from J, leaving 17 bases between them. Germline CDR1 is SGHKS and CDR2 is YYEKEE (reference sequence). Written as DNA, the CDR3 is TGTGCCAGCAGCCCCTCTACGGGGATCCCCTCTGGGGCCAACGTCCTGACTTTC. Its protein is CASSPSTGIPSGANVLTF.

This clone was counted between two and nine times. The chain carries TRBV11-2 and TRBJ2-2; 9 bases agree with TRBD1. Germline CDR1 is SGHAT and CDR2 is FQNNGV. The CDR3 is made up of 16 amino acids. After removal of 5 bases from V and 7 bases from J, the junction contained 11 bases not matched to a gene. This chain's CDR3 is CASSGRQGGFIGELFF. In DNA form, the CDR3 reads TGTGCCAGCAGCGGTAGACAGGGGGGGTTTATCGGGGAGCTGTTTTTT. Based on the CDR3 plus reference TRBV11-2 and TRBJ2-2, the full variable domain is EAGVAQSPRYKIIEKRQSVAFWCNPISGHATLYWYQQILGQGPKLLIQFQNNGVVDDSQLPKDRFSAERLKGVDSTLKIQPAKLEDSAVYLCASSGRQGGFIGELFFGEGSRLTVL.

The chain is built from TRBV29-1 and TRBJ2-5; no definite D call. The CDR3 loop spans 11 amino acids. Germline V gene lookup returns CDR1 SQVTM and CDR2 ANQGSEA. The V end was cut by 4 bases, the J end by 4 bases, with 7 bases between. The CDR3 loop reads CSVVPGETQYF. CDR3 sequence (DNA): TGCAGCGTTGTACCCGGAGAGACCCAGTACTTC.

The chain is built from TRBV7-8 and TRBJ1-2; D might be TRBD1 (6 bases). This CDR3 has 15 residues. V was pared by 5 bases and J by 1 base, with 14 bases between. Germline V gives CDR1 SGHVS, CDR2 FQNEAQ. The CDR3 DNA reads TGTGCCAGCAGCACCCTCGGGACACGTAACTATGGCTACACCTTC. Translation gives CASSTLGTRNYGYTF.

This clone was counted once. This chain joins TRBV10-1 and TRBJ1-1, with a possible D match to TRBD1 (5 bases). CDR1 is WNHNN and CDR2 is SYGVQD in the germline V gene (reference sequence). V lost 3 bases and J 10 bases, leaving 12 bases between the germline ends. The CDR3 spans 12 residues. The DNA for the CDR3 is TGCGCCAGCAGTGACCGGCAGGGCGCAGCTTTCTTT. It codes for CASSDRQGAAFF.

The chain joins TRBV12-3 or TRBV12-4 to TRBJ2-7, with D perhaps matching TRBD1 or TRBD2 (5 bases each). This CDR3 region has 13 residues. Trimming shortened V by 4 bases and J by 3 bases, and 10 bases separated the two germline ends. This chain's CDR3 is CASSWDGSYEQYF. CDR3 DNA sequence: TGTGCCAGCAGTTGGGACGGAAGCTACGAGCAGTACTTC.

The J gene is TRBJ1-2, the V gene TRBV6-5; no definite D call. V was cut by 0 bases and J by 2 bases, with 10 bases left in between. Per germline, CDR1 MNHEY and CDR2 SVGAGI. This CDR3 is built from 15 residues. Written as DNA, the CDR3 is TGTGCCAGCAGTTACTCCGGGCAGGTCAACTATGGCTACACCTTC. Protein product: CASSYSGQVNYGYTF.

The chain uses TRBV6-6 and TRBJ1-4; a possible D gene is TRBD1 (5 bases). Germline V lookup: CDR1 MNHNY, CDR2 SVGAGI (reference sequence). Trimming took off 2 bases at V and 7 bases at J, with 5 bases between the two ends. This CDR3 is 12 amino acids long. This CDR3 reads CASSYGGEKLFF. In DNA form, the CDR3 reads TGTGCCAGCAGTTACGGGGGTGAAAAACTGTTTTTT.

The chain employs TRBV19 and TRBJ1-3, with D possibly TRBD1 on 6 matching bases. V lost 10 bases, J lost 0 bases, and 19 bases lay in between. Germline loops: CDR1 LNHDA, CDR2 SQIVND (reference sequence). This CDR3 contains 16 residues. CDR3 DNA sequence: TGTGCCACCTCACCCGGGGGGGGCAGCTCTGGAAACACCATATATTTT. This sequence encodes CATSPGGGSSGNTIYF.

The chain has TRBV30 and TRBJ2-1; 7 bases agree with TRBD2. The CDR3 totals 15 residues. The trim removed 3 bases at V and 5 bases at J, leaving 10 bases unmatched. CDR1 GTSNPN and CDR2 SVGIG come from the germline V gene (reference sequence). The CDR3 bases are TGTGCCTGGAGAGGGGACTACAACTACAACAATGAGCAGTTCTTC. It translates to CAWRGDYNYNNEQFF.

The chain recombines TRBV19 with TRBJ2-7, with D tentatively TRBD2 (6 bases). There are 13 residues in the CDR3. Germline-derived CDR1 and CDR2 are LNHDA and SQIVND (reference sequence). Deletions cut 2 bases from V and 5 bases from J, with 10 bases between. CDR3 loop: CASSITGENEQYF. The DNA for the CDR3 is TGTGCCAGTAGTATAACGGGGGAAAACGAGCAGTACTTC.